These 26 T cell receptor beta chains share one sample of origin, sequenced in a study of monozygotic twins with inflammatory bowel disease. TCRdb reprocessed the 5' RACE reads and reports one entry per CDR3 protein, with no DNA. The sample has around 140,000 distinct CDR3 sequences, and its top ten clones hold around 1.3%. Sequences were obtained from blood. The receptors derive from a human donor with ulcerative colitis or Crohn's disease, or a healthy co-twin of an affected twin (not recorded which).

This chain links TRBV6-2 or TRBV6-3 with TRBJ2-5. The germline CDR1 and CDR2 sequences are MNHEY and SVGEGT. The CDR3 has 11 residues. The CDR3 protein is CASSQKGTQYF.

The chain uses TRBV4-3 and TRBJ2-7; TCRdb outputs TRBD2, but without DNA this stays unchecked. The germline CDR1 and CDR2 sequences are LGHNA and YSLEER. This CDR3 comprises 16 residues. This CDR3 reads CASSRTLTGGGYEQYF.

The chain links TRBV29-1 to TRBJ2-5; TCRdb proposes TRBD1, but this gene call is untestable without DNA. CDR1 and CDR2 from the germline V gene are SQVTM and ANQGSEA. The CDR3 totals 16 residues. The CDR3 is CSVEREWEGGKETQYF.

The rearrangement links TRBV3-1 to TRBJ2-1; TCRdb reports TRBD2, a call that lacks DNA to check it against. This CDR3 has 15 residues. Per the germline V gene, CDR1 is LGHDT and CDR2 is YNNKEL (reference sequence). This CDR3 reads CASSHGPSAINEQFF.

The chain recombines TRBV6-1 with TRBJ2-3; TCRdb reports TRBD2, a call that lacks DNA to check it against. The germline V gene encodes CDR1 MNHNS and CDR2 SASEGT. The CDR3 loop spans 14 amino acids. This CDR3 reads CAIETSPSTDTQYF.

CDR3 in amino acids: CSARDRLRGTGPLHF. The gene calls are TRBV20-1 and TRBJ1-6; TCRdb lists TRBD1, though no DNA is available to test this call. The CDR3 is made up of 15 amino acids. Germline V gene data show CDR1 as DFQATT and CDR2 as SNEGSKA (reference sequence).

V usage is TRBV27 and J usage is TRBJ2-6; absent DNA, TCRdb's TRBD1 call cannot be checked. This CDR3 has 18 residues. Germline values: CDR1 MNHEY, CDR2 SMNVEV (reference sequence). The CDR3 here is CASSQFSGGVSGANVLTF.

The V gene is TRBV29-1, the J gene TRBJ2-7. Germline V gene lookup returns CDR1 SQVTM and CDR2 ANQGSEA. The CDR3 has 13 residues. CDR3 loop: CRVPSRRSYEQYF.

This rearrangement joins TRBV6-1 to TRBJ2-1; checking the TCRdb D call of TRBD1 is not possible without DNA. The CDR3 totals 14 residues. Germline CDR1 and CDR2: MNHNS and SASEGT. CDR3 amino acids: CASSSHWGYNEQFF.

The chain carries TRBV30 and TRBJ2-1; TCRdb's D gene call, TRBD2, goes unchecked for lack of DNA. CDR1 GTSNPN and CDR2 SVGIG come from the germline V gene (reference sequence). The CDR3 has 18 residues. CDR3 residues: CAWSRGRLAISSYNEQFF.

This chain connects TRBV19 to TRBJ1-5. The CDR3 has 15 residues. Germline V gene sequence: CDR1 LNHDA, CDR2 SQIVND (reference sequence). CDR3 sequence: CASRIPALSNQPQHF.

This chain connects TRBV20-1 to TRBJ2-4; TCRdb's D call, TRBD2, is unchecked because there is no DNA. The CDR3 sequence is 14 residues long. Germline CDR1 and CDR2: DFQATT and SNEGSKA (reference sequence). CDR3 amino acids: CSAPQRESKNIQYF.

The chain carries TRBV12-3 or TRBV12-4 and TRBJ2-1. The CDR3 is 13 residues long. The CDR3 here is CASRGTLYNEQFF.

V usage is TRBV9 and J usage is TRBJ2-2; TCRdb names TRBD2, which stays unverified in the absence of DNA. Germline-derived CDR1 and CDR2 are SGDLS and YYNGEE. This CDR3 comprises 18 residues. CDR3 sequence: CASSVATGEAGDTGELFF.

The chain joins TRBV6-2 or TRBV6-3 to TRBJ1-1; with no DNA, the TCRdb D assignment of TRBD1 cannot be verified. The V gene's germline CDR1 is MNHEY and CDR2 SVGEGT. CDR3 length equals 13 residues. CDR3 in amino acids: CASSYQGQGEAFF.

The CDR3 is CASSLDRLTSGGYNEQFF. The V gene is TRBV7-3, the J gene TRBJ2-1; there is no DNA to check the TCRdb D call of TRBD2. The CDR3 runs 18 residues. In germline, CDR1 is SGHTA, CDR2 FQGTGA. Combining the CDR3 with reference TRBV7-3 and TRBJ2-1 gives the whole variable domain GAGVSQTPSNKVTEKGKYVELRCDPISGHTALYWYRQSLGQGPEFLIYFQGTGAADDSGLPNDRFFAVRPEGSVSTLKIQRTERGDSAVYLCASSLDRLTSGGYNEQFFGPGTRLTVL.

V gene TRBV5-1 combines with J gene TRBJ1-1; checking the TCRdb D call of TRBD1 is not possible without DNA. Germline loops: CDR1 SGHRS, CDR2 YFSETQ. The length of the CDR3 is 14 residues. Here the CDR3 reads CASSGTGGNTEAFF.

This chain joins TRBV29-1 and TRBJ2-4; TCRdb picks TRBD1, but there is no DNA to check that call. Germline V CDR1 and CDR2: SQVTM, ANQGSEA. The CDR3 is made up of 11 amino acids. The CDR3 loop reads CSVRLGDIQYF.

This sequence joins TRBV10-3 and TRBJ2-7; there is no DNA to check the TCRdb D call of TRBD2. CDR1 is ENHRY, CDR2 SYGVKD, per germline. CDR3 length equals 13 residues. The CDR3 reads CATQTSGSGEQYF.

The chain joins TRBV7-3 to TRBJ1-1; TCRdb outputs TRBD1, but without DNA this stays unchecked. The CDR3 runs 13 residues. Germline values: CDR1 SGHTA, CDR2 FQGTGA. The CDR3 sequence: CASSLGGDTEAFF. The variable domain in full, completed from reference TRBV7-3 and TRBJ1-1, reads GAGVSQTPSNKVTEKGKYVELRCDPISGHTALYWYRQSLGQGPEFLIYFQGTGAADDSGLPNDRFFAVRPEGSVSTLKIQRTERGDSAVYLCASSLGGDTEAFFGQGTRLTVV.

V and J are TRBV29-1 and TRBJ2-7; TCRdb gives TRBD1 as the D gene, but with no DNA this cannot be confirmed. This CDR3 contains 17 residues. CDR1 and CDR2 from the germline V gene are SQVTM and ANQGSEA. CDR3 sequence: CSVAYGTDDIGGYEQYF.

The chain couples TRBV28 to TRBJ1-1; no DNA is available, so the TRBD1 call from TCRdb remains unchecked. CDR3 length: 14 amino acids. CDR1 is MDHEN and CDR2 is SYDVKM in the germline V gene. The CDR3 reads CASSFHGGGTEAFF.

The rearrangement uses TRBV7-8 and TRBJ1-2; the D call from TCRdb, TRBD1, cannot be confirmed without DNA. CDR3 size: 15 residues. CDR1 and CDR2 from the germline V gene are SGHVS and FQNEAQ. CDR3 residues: CASSPDRGPIYGYTF.

The rearrangement links TRBV28 to TRBJ2-3. The CDR3 is made up of 13 amino acids. In germline, CDR1 is MDHEN, CDR2 SYDVKM. The CDR3 here is CASSLRLGDTQYF.

The chain combines TRBV11-2 with TRBJ2-1; absent DNA, TCRdb's TRBD2 call cannot be checked. Germline loops: CDR1 SGHAT, CDR2 FQNNGV. The CDR3 is 16 amino acids. The CDR3 is CASNQPGLTTYNEQFF. The full variable domain, its missing parts supplied by reference TRBV11-2 and TRBJ2-1, is EAGVAQSPRYKIIEKRQSVAFWCNPISGHATLYWYQQILGQGPKLLIQFQNNGVVDDSQLPKDRFSAERLKGVDSTLKIQPAKLEDSAVYLCASNQPGLTTYNEQFFGPGTRLTVL.

The chain couples TRBV5-1 to TRBJ2-7; lacking DNA, the TRBD2 call made by TCRdb goes unchecked. CDR1 and CDR2 (germline): SGHRS, YFSETQ. This CDR3 is 13 amino acids long. This chain's CDR3 is CASSSRRDHGQYF.